The 29 T cell receptor beta chains reported below all come from one sample, sequenced in a study of T cell responses to AZD1222 COVID-19 vaccine. Using immunoSEQ multiplex PCR, the repertoire was profiled, and TCRdb retains in-frame clones only, with some absent. The sample includes approximately 100,000 clones, about 92% of them seen just once. The starting material was peripheral blood, obtained 28 days after the second AZD1222 dose. Source of these receptors: an adult who received the AZD1222 COVID-19 vaccine.

The rearrangement links TRBV19 to TRBJ2-1; D is perhaps TRBD1 (5 bases). CDR1 is LNHDA and CDR2 is SQIVND in the germline V gene (reference sequence). There are 15 residues in the CDR3. V dropped 1 base and J dropped 2 bases, with 9 bases sitting between them. CDR3 loop: CASSIAQGTYNEQFF. CDR3 in DNA: TGTGCCAGTAGTATAGCCCAGGGTACCTACAATGAGCAGTTCTTC.

This chain connects TRBV11-3 to TRBJ2-1; D unclear. Germline V gene lookup returns CDR1 SGHNT and CDR2 YENEEA. The germline V and J ends were trimmed by 2 bases and 9 bases, with 14 bases remaining between them. The CDR3 is 14 residues long. The chain's CDR3 is CASSLTGVVSEQFF. CDR3 coding DNA: TGTGCCAGCAGCTTAACCGGTGTTGTGAGTGAGCAGTTCTTC. Supplemented by reference TRBV11-3 and TRBJ2-1, the full variable domain reads EAGVVQSPRYKIIEKKQPVAFWCNPISGHNTLYWYLQNLGQGPELLIRYENEEAVDDSQLPKDRFSAERLKGVDSTLKIQPAELGDSAVYLCASSLTGVVSEQFFGPGTRLTVL.

V and J are TRBV9 and TRBJ1-2, with D unresolved. In germline, CDR1 is SGDLS, CDR2 YYNGEE. The CDR3 has 11 residues. V lost 3 bases, J lost 5 bases, and 5 bases lay in between. CDR3 amino acids: CASSGGYGYTF. In DNA, the CDR3 is TGTGCCAGCAGCGGGGGATATGGCTACACCTTC.

The chain has TRBV19 and TRBJ2-7; D uncertain. In germline, CDR1 is LNHDA, CDR2 SQIVND (reference sequence). The CDR3 covers 16 residues. V was trimmed by 3 bases and J by 2 bases, leaving 17 bases between them. Here the CDR3 reads CASSIRHRSQAYEQYF. The CDR3 nucleotides read TGTGCCAGTAGTATCCGACACCGTAGTCAGGCCTACGAGCAGTACTTC.

V usage is TRBV6-5 and J usage is TRBJ1-3, with D unresolved. Per the germline V gene, CDR1 is MNHEY and CDR2 is SVGAGI. This CDR3 is built from 13 residues. V was clipped by 10 bases and J by 0 bases, with 10 bases between them. The CDR3 DNA follows: TGTGCCATGTTAGGGAACTCTGGAAACACCATATATTTT. This encodes CAMLGNSGNTIYF.

This clone was recorded only once. The CDR3, as DNA: TGTGCCAGTAGTTTCTGGAGCGGGAGTAAAAATGAGCAGTTCTTC. This gives the protein CASSFWSGSKNEQFF. The V and J genes are TRBV19 and TRBJ2-1, with 8 bases that match TRBD2. V was clipped by 5 bases and J by 7 bases; unmatched bases: 10. The CDR3 consists of 15 residues. Germline loops: CDR1 LNHDA, CDR2 SQIVND (reference sequence). Supplemented by reference TRBV19 and TRBJ2-1, the full variable domain reads DGGITQSPKYLFRKEGQNVTLSCEQNLNHDAMYWYRQDPGQGLRLIYYSQIVNDFQKGDIAEGYSVSREKKESFPLTVTSAQKNPTAFYLCASSFWSGSKNEQFFGPGTRLTVL.

The rearrangement uses TRBV19 and TRBJ1-2, with D tentatively TRBD1 (5 bases). In germline, CDR1 is LNHDA, CDR2 SQIVND (reference sequence). V dropped 1 base and J dropped 6 bases, with 18 bases sitting between them. The CDR3 runs to 16 residues. The CDR3 DNA is TGTGCCAGTAGTATAGTTAATGGCCAGGGAAAGCATGGCTACACCTTC. Its protein product is CASSIVNGQGKHGYTF.

The genes are TRBV7-9 and TRBJ2-7; D unresolved. Germline-derived CDR1 and CDR2 are SEHNR and FQNEAQ (reference sequence). Trimming shortened V by 5 bases and J by 4 bases, and 9 bases separated the two germline ends. This CDR3 region has 12 residues. The CDR3 sequence is CASSLIGYEQYF. The CDR3 region has the DNA TGTGCCAGCAGCCTTATCGGGTACGAGCAGTACTTC. Full variable domain (rest looked up from reference TRBV7-9 and TRBJ2-7): DTGVSQNPRHKITKRGQNVTFRCDPISEHNRLYWYRQTLGQGPEFLTYFQNEAQLEKSRLLSDRFSAERPKGSFSTLEIQRTEQGDSAMYLCASSLIGYEQYFGPGTRLTVT.

This rearrangement joins TRBV18 to TRBJ2-7; 9 nucleotides align to TRBD1. The CDR3 totals 15 residues. With 6 bases clipped from V and 4 bases from J, the junction kept 10 bases outside the gene matches. The V gene's germline CDR1 is KGHSH and CDR2 LQKENI. The CDR3 loop is CASSRAGQGIYEQYF. For the CDR3, the DNA is TGTGCCAGCTCGCGGGCGGGACAGGGCATATACGAGCAGTACTTC.

The chain employs TRBV6-5 and TRBJ2-5; D might be TRBD2 (7 bases). The CDR3 spans 14 residues. With 2 bases removed from V and 5 bases from J, the gap between germline ends came to 12 bases. CDR1 and CDR2 from the germline V gene are MNHEY and SVGAGI. The CDR3 DNA reads TGTGCCAGCAGTTACGGGGGGGCCGTTGAGACCCAGTACTTC. Protein product: CASSYGGAVETQYF.

The chain joins TRBV5-1 to TRBJ2-2, with D maybe TRBD1 (5 bases). V was trimmed by 0 bases and J by 6 bases, leaving 12 bases between them. CDR1 and CDR2 (germline): SGHRS, YFSETQ. The CDR3 length is 15 residues. The CDR3 spells CASSLAQGRAGELFF. CDR3 DNA: TGCGCCAGCAGCTTGGCCCAGGGAAGGGCCGGGGAGCTGTTTTTT.

CDR3 region: CAISDRVEVGPKETQYF. The CDR3 nucleotides are TGTGCCATCAGTGATAGGGTAGAAGTTGGCCCTAAAGAGACCCAGTACTTC. This sequence joins TRBV10-3 and TRBJ2-5; D is uncertain. Germline V gene sequence: CDR1 ENHRY, CDR2 SYGVKD. Deletions cut 3 bases from V and 3 bases from J, with 20 bases between. CDR3 length equals 17 residues.

The rearrangement links TRBV27 to TRBJ1-1; D is ambiguous. The CDR3 is made up of 15 amino acids. Germline CDR1 is MNHEY and CDR2 is SMNVEV (reference sequence). Trimming shortened V by 4 bases and J by 1 base, and 13 bases separated the two germline ends. Here the CDR3 reads CASSSGVVPNTEAFF. The CDR3 DNA reads as TGTGCCAGCAGTTCCGGAGTAGTGCCGAACACTGAAGCTTTCTTT.

The rearrangement joins TRBV6-5 to TRBJ1-6; 8 bases are shared with TRBD1. V was clipped by 7 bases and J by 7 bases; unmatched bases: 6. Germline values: CDR1 MNHEY, CDR2 SVGAGI. This CDR3 spans 14 amino acids. CDR3 bases: TGTGCCAGCAAGACAGGGGTCGGGAATTCACCCCTCCACTTT. This translates into CASKTGVGNSPLHF.

V is TRBV7-9 and J is TRBJ1-1; TRBD1 might be the D (5 bases). The CDR3 is 14 amino acids. Between the trimmed V and J ends, which lost 1 base and 4 bases, there was a span of 10 bases. Germline assignment: CDR1 SEHNR and CDR2 FQNEAQ (reference sequence). CDR3 region: CASSLGQSRTEAFF. CDR3 sequence (DNA): TGTGCCAGCAGCTTAGGACAGAGTCGCACTGAAGCTTTCTTT.

The chain has TRBV7-2 and TRBJ2-5; D is uncertain. The CDR3 is made up of 11 amino acids. Trimming stripped 3 bases from V and 5 bases from J, with 4 bases between. Germline CDR1 reads SGHTA; CDR2 reads FQGNSA. The CDR3 coding sequence is TGTGCCAGCAGCTTTGGGGAGACCCAGTACTTC. It yields the protein CASSFGETQYF.

The V call is TRBV30, the J call TRBJ1-3; D gene ambiguous. CDR1 is GTSNPN and CDR2 is SVGIG in the germline V gene (reference sequence). V was cut by 0 bases and J by 0 bases, with 15 bases left in between. The CDR3 extends over 17 amino acids. The CDR3 loop is CAWSVLPPGNSGNTIYF. The CDR3 nucleotides are TGTGCCTGGAGTGTTCTCCCCCCCGGGAACTCTGGAAACACCATATATTTT.

The gene calls are TRBV3-1 (or the pseudogene TRBV3-2) and TRBJ2-6; TRBD1 matches at 9 bases. The CDR3 covers 15 residues. Germline V gene lookup returns CDR1 LGHDT and CDR2 YNNKEL (reference sequence). V was clipped by 5 bases and J by 4 bases; unmatched bases: 3. The CDR3 is CASSEQGAGANVLTF. The CDR3, as DNA: TGTGCCAGCAGCGAACAGGGGGCCGGGGCCAACGTCCTGACTTTC.

This clone was seen once. The chain recombines TRBV19 with TRBJ2-7; D might be TRBD2 (5 bases). The germline gives CDR1 LNHDA, CDR2 SQIVND (reference sequence). The CDR3 is made up of 14 amino acids. V shed 5 bases and J shed 4 bases, with 15 bases lying between them. DNA of the CDR3: TGTGCCAGTAGTGTCACCACGGGGATTTACGAGCAGTACTTC. The encoded protein is CASSVTTGIYEQYF. Drawing the rest from reference TRBV19 and TRBJ2-7, the complete variable domain is DGGITQSPKYLFRKEGQNVTLSCEQNLNHDAMYWYRQDPGQGLRLIYYSQIVNDFQKGDIAEGYSVSREKKESFPLTVTSAQKNPTAFYLCASSVTTGIYEQYFGPGTRLTVT.

This clone has only one observation. The rearrangement links TRBV23-1 to TRBJ2-3; unclear D gene. TRBV23-1 is an ORF; its function is uncertain. The length of the CDR3 is 18 residues. The V and J ends lost 0 bases and 5 bases respectively, with 21 bases between them. CDR3 residues: CASSQSRYANRNRDTQYF. As DNA, the CDR3 is TGCGCCAGCAGTCAATCTAGGTATGCCAATAGGAATAGAGATACGCAGTATTTT.

This clone was recorded a few times. The rearrangement joins TRBV13 to TRBJ2-7; 13 bases are a match to TRBD2. Per germline, CDR1 PRHDT and CDR2 FYEKMQ (reference sequence). Germline trimming cut 4 bases from V and 0 bases from J; bases unmatched to any gene: 9. CDR3 length equals 18 residues. The CDR3 is CASSSRLAGGHLSYEQYF. Here the CDR3 DNA reads TGTGCCAGCAGCTCCAGACTAGCGGGGGGCCATCTCTCCTACGAGCAGTACTTC. The full variable domain, with the rest looked up from reference TRBV13 and TRBJ2-7, is AAGVIQSPRHLIKEKRETATLKCYPIPRHDTVYWYQQGPGQDPQFLISFYEKMQSDKGSIPDRFSAQQFSDYHSELNMSSLELGDSALYFCASSSRLAGGHLSYEQYFGPGTRLTVT.

This clone is a singleton in its sample. The J gene is TRBJ2-2, the V gene TRBV9; D not certain. The CDR3 has 14 amino acids. V was cut by 1 base and J by 1 base, with 5 bases left in between. CDR1 SGDLS and CDR2 YYNGEE come from the germline V gene. CDR3 sequence: CASSVRWNTGELFF. The CDR3 DNA follows: TGTGCCAGCAGCGTACGCTGGAACACCGGGGAGCTGTTTTTT.

The rearrangement links TRBV30 to TRBJ2-2; no definite D call. The CDR3 length is 14 residues. Trimming took off 0 bases at V and 5 bases at J, with 10 bases between the two ends. Germline values: CDR1 GTSNPN, CDR2 SVGIG (reference sequence). The CDR3, as DNA: TGTGCCTGGAGTGTTCTTATCGGTACCGGGGAGCTGTTTTTT. It translates to CAWSVLIGTGELFF.

The CDR3 spells CASSLDSTYGYTF. Here the CDR3 DNA reads TGTGCCAGCAGTCTGGACAGTACTTATGGCTACACCTTC. V is TRBV12-3 or TRBV12-4 and J is TRBJ1-2; D is perhaps TRBD1 (6 bases). The CDR3 extends over 13 amino acids. V was clipped by 5 bases and J by 5 bases, with 12 bases between them.

By share of the sample, this clone is medium-sized. The V and J genes are TRBV27 and TRBJ2-6; TRBD1 aligns across 10 bases. This CDR3 spans 18 amino acids. V shed 6 bases and J 0 bases; nucleotides not matched to a gene: 8. Germline V gene lookup returns CDR1 MNHEY and CDR2 SMNVEV (reference sequence). The CDR3 nucleotides read TGTGCCAGCAGAGAAGGGACAGGGGCCCTCTCTGGGGCCAACGTCCTGACTTTC. Translation: CASREGTGALSGANVLTF.

The chain recombines TRBV6-6 with TRBJ1-5; D might be TRBD1 (5 bases). This CDR3 contains 15 residues. Germline V CDR1 and CDR2: MNHNY, SVGAGI (reference sequence). The V and J ends lost 6 bases and 5 bases respectively, with 17 bases between them. The CDR3 DNA sequence: TGTGCCAGCAGACTTCTCCGACAGAGCGATCAGCCCCAGCATTTT. This translates into CASRLLRQSDQPQHF.

The chain links TRBV6-5 to TRBJ1-6; D perhaps matches TRBD1 (6 bases). V lost 8 bases, J lost 10 bases, and 12 bases lay in between. The CDR3 is made up of 12 amino acids. Germline-derived CDR1 and CDR2 are MNHEY and SVGAGI. This chain's CDR3 is CASGTGNSPLHF. DNA for the CDR3: TGTGCCAGCGGAACAGGGAACTCACCCCTCCACTTT.

This rearrangement joins TRBV5-1 to TRBJ2-2; a possible D gene is TRBD1 (5 bases). The CDR3 is made up of 14 amino acids. Germline V gives CDR1 SGHRS, CDR2 YFSETQ. Trimming took 8 bases from V and 0 from J, leaving 11 bases between them. This CDR3 is CASRVGANTGELFF. The CDR3 region has the DNA TGCGCCAGTAGGGTAGGGGCGAACACCGGGGAGCTGTTTTTT.

V gene TRBV7-6 combines with J gene TRBJ2-7, with 8 bases fitting TRBD1. The CDR3 loop spans 15 amino acids. Trimming took 3 bases from V and 5 from J; bases not matched to a gene: 9. CDR1 SGHVS and CDR2 FNYEAQ come from the germline V gene. CDR3 region: CASSLADRGSDEQYF. The CDR3 DNA reads as TGTGCCAGCAGCTTGGCCGACAGGGGATCGGACGAGCAGTACTTC.